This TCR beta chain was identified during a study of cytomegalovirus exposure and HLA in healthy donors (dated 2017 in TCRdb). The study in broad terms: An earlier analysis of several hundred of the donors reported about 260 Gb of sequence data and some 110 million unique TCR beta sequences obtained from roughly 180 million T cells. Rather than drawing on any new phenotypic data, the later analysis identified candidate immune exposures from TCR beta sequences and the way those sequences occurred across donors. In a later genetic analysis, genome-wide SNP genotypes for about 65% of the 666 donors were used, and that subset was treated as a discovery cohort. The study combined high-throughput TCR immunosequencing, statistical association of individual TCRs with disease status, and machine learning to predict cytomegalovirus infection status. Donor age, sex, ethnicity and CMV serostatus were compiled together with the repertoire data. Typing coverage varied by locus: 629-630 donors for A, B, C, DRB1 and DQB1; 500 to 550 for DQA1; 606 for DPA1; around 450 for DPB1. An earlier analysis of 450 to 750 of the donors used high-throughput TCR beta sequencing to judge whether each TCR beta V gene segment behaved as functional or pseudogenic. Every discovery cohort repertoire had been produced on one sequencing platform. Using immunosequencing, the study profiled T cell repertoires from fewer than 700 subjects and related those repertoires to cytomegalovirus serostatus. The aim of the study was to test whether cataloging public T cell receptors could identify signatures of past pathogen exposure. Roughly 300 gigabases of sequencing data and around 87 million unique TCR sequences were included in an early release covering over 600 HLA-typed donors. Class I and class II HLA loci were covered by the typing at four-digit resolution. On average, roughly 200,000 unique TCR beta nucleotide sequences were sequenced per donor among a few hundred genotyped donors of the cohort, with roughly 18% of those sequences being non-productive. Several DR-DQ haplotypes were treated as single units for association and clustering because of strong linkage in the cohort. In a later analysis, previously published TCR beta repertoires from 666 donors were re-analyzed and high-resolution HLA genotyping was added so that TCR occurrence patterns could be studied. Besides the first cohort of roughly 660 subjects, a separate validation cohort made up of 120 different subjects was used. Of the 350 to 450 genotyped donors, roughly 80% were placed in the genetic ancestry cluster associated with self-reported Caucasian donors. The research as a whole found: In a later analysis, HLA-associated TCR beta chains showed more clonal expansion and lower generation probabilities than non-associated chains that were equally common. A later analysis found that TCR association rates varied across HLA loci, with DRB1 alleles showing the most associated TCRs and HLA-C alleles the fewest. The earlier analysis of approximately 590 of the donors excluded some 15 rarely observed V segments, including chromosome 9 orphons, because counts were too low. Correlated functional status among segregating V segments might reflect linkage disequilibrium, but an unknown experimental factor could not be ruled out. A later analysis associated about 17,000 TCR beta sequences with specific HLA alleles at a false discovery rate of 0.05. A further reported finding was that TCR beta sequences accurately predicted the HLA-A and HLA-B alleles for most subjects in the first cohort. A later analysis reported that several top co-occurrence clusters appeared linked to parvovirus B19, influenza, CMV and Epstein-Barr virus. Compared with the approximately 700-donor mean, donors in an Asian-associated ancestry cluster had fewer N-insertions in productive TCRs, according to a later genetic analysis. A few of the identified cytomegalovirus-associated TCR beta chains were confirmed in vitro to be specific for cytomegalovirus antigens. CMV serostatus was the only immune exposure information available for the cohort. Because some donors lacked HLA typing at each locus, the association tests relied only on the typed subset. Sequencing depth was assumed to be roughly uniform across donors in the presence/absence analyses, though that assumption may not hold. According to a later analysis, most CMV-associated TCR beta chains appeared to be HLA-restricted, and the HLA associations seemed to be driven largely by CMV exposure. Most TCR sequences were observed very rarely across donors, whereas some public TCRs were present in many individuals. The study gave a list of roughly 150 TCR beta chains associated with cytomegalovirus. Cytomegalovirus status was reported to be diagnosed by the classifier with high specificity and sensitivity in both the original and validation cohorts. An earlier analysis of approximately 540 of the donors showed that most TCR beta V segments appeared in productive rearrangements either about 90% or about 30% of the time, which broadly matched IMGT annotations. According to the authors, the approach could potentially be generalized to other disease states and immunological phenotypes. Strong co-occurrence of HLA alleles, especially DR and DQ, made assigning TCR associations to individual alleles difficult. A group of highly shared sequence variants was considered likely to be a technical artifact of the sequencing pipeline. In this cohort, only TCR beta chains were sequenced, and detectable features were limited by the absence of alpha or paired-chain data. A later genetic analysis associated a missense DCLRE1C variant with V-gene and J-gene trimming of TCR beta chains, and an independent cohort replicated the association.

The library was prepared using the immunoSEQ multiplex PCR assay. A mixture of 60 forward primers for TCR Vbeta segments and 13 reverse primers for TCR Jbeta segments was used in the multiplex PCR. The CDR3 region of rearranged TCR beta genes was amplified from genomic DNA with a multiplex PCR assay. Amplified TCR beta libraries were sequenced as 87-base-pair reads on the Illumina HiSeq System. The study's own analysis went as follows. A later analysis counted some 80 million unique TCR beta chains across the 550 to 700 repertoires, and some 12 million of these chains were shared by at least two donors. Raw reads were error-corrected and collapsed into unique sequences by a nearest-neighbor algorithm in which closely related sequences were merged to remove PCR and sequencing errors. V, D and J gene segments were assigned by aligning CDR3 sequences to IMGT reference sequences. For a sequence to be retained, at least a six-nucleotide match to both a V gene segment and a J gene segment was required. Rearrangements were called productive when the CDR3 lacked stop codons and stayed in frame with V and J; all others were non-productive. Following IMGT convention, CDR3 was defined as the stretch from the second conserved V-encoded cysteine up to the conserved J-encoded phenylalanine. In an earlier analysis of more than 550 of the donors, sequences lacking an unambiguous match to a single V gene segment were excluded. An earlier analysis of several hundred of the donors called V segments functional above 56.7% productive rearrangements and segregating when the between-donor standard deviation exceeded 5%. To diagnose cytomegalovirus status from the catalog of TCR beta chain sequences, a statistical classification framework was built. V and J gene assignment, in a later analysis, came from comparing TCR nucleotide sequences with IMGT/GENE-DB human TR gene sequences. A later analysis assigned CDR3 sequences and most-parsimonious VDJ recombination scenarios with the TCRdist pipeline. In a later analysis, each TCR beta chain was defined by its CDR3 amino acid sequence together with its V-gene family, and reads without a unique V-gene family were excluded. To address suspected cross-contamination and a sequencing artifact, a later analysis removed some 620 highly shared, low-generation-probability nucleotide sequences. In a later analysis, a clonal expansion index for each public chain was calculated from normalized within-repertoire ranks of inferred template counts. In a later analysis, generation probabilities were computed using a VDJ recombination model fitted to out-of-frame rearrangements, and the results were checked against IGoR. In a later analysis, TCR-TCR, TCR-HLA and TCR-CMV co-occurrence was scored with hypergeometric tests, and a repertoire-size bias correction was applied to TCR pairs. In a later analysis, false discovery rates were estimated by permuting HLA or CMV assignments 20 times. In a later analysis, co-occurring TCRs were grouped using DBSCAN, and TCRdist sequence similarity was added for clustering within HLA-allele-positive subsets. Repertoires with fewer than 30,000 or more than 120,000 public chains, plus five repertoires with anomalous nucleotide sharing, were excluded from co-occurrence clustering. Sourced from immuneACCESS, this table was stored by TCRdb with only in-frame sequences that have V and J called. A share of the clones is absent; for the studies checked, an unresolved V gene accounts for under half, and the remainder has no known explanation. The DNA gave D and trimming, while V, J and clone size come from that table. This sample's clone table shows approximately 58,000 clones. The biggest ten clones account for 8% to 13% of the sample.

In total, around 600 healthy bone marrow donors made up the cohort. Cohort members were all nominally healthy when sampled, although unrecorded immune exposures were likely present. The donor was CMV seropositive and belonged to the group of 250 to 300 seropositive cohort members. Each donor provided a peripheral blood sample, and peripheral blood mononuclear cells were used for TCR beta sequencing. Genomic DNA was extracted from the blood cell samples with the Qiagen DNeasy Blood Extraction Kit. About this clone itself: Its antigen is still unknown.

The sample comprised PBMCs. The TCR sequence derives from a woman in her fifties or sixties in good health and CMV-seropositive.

Here the CDR3 is given as CASSLSTGTATGEQYF. The bases read TGTGCCAGCAGTTTATCTACCGGGACAGCAACGGGAGAGCAGTACTTC. Rearrangement joined TRBV27 to TRBJ2-7; 7 nucleotides in the junction match TRBD1. The CDR3 contains 16 residues, cysteine and phenylalanine counted. Only the CDR3 DNA is retained, 48 bases long and in frame from the first base. From the germline V gene (reference sequence), CDR1 is MNHEY and CDR2 is SMNVEV. The junction shows trimming of 0 bases on V and 7 bases on J, and the gene matches do not reach 12 bases of it.